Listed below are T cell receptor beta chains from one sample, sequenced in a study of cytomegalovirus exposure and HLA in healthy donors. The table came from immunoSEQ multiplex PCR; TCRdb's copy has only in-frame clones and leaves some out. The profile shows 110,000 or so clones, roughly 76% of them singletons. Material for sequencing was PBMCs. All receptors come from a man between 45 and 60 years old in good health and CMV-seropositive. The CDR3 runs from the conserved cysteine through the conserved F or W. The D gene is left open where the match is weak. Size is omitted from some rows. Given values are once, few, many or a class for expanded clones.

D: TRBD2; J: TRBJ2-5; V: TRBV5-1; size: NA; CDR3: CASSHGLAGGLLQETQYF; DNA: TGCGCCAGCAGTCACGGACTAGCGGGGGGGCTACTACAAGAGACCCAGTACTTC
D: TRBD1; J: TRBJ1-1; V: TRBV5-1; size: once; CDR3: CASSTGQGNTEAFF; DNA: TGCGCCAGCAGCACCGGACAGGGCAACACTGAAGCTTTCTTT
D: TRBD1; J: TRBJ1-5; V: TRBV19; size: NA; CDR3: CASSIDRGDQPQHF; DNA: TGTGCCAGTAGTATCGACAGGGGAGATCAGCCCCAGCATTTT
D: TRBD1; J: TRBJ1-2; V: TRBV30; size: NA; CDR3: CAWRGLPPGQGDYGYTF; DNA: TGTGCCTGGAGGGGCCTTCCGCCGGGACAGGGGGACTATGGCTACACCTTC
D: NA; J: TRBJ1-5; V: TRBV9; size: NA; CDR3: CASSVEGGGQPQHF; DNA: TGTGCCAGCAGCGTAGAAGGAGGAGGTCAGCCCCAGCATTTT
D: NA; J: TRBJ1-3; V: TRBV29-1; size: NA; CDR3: CGSRGSGNTIYF; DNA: TGCGGCTCCCGGGGCTCTGGAAACACCATATATTTT
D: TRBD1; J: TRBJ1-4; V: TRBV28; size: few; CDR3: CASSSPRTGWGEKLFF; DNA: TGTGCCAGCAGTTCTCCCCGGACAGGGTGGGGTGAAAAACTGTTTTTT
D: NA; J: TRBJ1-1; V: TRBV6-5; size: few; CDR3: CASSPSGTEAFF; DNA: TGTGCCAGCAGCCCTTCGGGGACTGAAGCTTTCTTT
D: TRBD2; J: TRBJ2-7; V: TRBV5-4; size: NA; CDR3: CASSLGLAGGLNSYEQYF; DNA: TGTGCCAGCAGCTTGGGGCTAGCGGGAGGTCTAAACTCCTACGAGCAGTACTTC
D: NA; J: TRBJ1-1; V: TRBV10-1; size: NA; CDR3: CASSVTTGNTEAFF; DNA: TGCGCCAGCAGTGTTACTACAGGGAACACTGAAGCTTTCTTT
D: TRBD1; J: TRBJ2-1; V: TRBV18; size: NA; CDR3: CASSPRQGAYNEQFF; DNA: TGTGCCAGCTCACCACGCCAGGGGGCCTACAATGAGCAGTTCTTC
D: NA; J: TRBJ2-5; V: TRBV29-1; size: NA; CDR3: CSVGLENREETQYF; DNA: TGCAGCGTTGGATTGGAGAACAGGGAAGAGACCCAGTACTTC
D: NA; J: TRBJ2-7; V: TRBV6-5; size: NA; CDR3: CASRDGFGGYEQYF; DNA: TGTGCCAGCAGGGATGGGTTTGGAGGGTACGAGCAGTACTTC
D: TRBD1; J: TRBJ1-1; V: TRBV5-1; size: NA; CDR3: CASSRGGTGDSEAFF; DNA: TGCGCCAGCAGCCGAGGCGGGACAGGGGACTCTGAAGCTTTCTTT
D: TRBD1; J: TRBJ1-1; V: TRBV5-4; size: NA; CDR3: CASSASYRGDTEAFF; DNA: TGTGCCAGCAGCGCCAGCTACAGGGGTGACACTGAAGCTTTCTTT
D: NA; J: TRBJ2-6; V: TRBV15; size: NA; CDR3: CATSRPMSSGANVLTF; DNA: TGTGCCACCAGCAGACCGATGAGCTCTGGGGCCAACGTCCTGACTTTC
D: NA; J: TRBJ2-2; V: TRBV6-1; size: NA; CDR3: CASKGDTGELFF; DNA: TGTGCCAGCAAGGGGGACACCGGGGAGCTGTTTTTT
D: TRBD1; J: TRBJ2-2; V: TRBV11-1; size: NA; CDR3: CASSLGGQLEQAGELFF; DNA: TGTGCCAGCAGCTTAGGGGGACAGCTTGAACAGGCCGGGGAGCTGTTTTTT
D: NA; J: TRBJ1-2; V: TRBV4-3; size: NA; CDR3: CASSQVLGLTTDGYTF; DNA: TGCGCCAGCAGCCAAGTCTTGGGACTCACAACGGATGGCTACACCTTC
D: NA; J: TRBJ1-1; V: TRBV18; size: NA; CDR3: CATRDTEAFF; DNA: TGTGCCACGCGGGACACTGAAGCTTTCTTT
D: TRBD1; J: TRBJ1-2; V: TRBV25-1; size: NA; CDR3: CASSNTGTGRYGYTF; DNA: TGTGCCAGCAGTAATACCGGGACAGGGCGGTATGGCTACACCTTC
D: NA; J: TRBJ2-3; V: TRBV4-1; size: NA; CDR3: CASSQDSSVPDTQYF; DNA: TGCGCCAGCAGCCAAGACTCCTCGGTCCCAGATACGCAGTATTTT
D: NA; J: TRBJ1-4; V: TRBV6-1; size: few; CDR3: CASSERKGGREKLFF; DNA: TGTGCCAGCAGTGAAAGAAAAGGGGGAAGGGAAAAACTGTTTTTT
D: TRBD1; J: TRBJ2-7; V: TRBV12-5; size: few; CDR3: CASGLPRTGSTEEQYF; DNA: TGTGCTAGTGGTTTGCCGAGGACAGGGTCAACGGAGGAGCAGTACTTC
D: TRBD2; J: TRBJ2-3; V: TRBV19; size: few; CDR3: CASSHPFLAGGPADTQYF; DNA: TGTGCCAGTAGCCACCCTTTCCTAGCGGGAGGGCCGGCGGATACGCAGTATTTT
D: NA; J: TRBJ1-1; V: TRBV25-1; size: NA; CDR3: CASSEGGVWLATEAFF; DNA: TGTGCCAGCAGTGAAGGAGGGGTATGGCTGGCGACTGAAGCTTTCTTT
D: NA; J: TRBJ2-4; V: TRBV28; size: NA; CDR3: CASRGSGEGVKNIQYF; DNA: TGTGCCAGCAGAGGATCAGGGGAAGGAGTCAAAAACATTCAGTACTTC
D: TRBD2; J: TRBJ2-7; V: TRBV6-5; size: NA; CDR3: CASSSGLAGPAEQYF; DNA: TGTGCCAGCAGTTCCGGACTAGCGGGACCCGCGGAGCAGTACTTC
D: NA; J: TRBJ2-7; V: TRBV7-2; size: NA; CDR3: CASSLAGGPGYEQYF; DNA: TGTGCCAGCAGCTTAGCGGGGGGGCCGGGGTACGAGCAGTACTTC
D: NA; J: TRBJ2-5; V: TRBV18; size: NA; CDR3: CASSPREETQYF; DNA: TGTGCCAGCTCACCACGAGAAGAGACCCAGTACTTC
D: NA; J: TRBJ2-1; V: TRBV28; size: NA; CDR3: CASSKNEQFF; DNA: TGTGCCAGCAGCAAAAATGAGCAGTTCTTC
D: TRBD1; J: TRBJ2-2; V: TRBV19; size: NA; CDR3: CASSIVTTGVSGELFF; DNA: TGTGCCAGTAGTATAGTCACGACAGGGGTGAGCGGGGAGCTGTTTTTT
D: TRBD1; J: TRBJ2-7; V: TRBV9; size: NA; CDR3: CASSVGSGTGKYEQYF; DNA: TGTGCCAGCAGCGTGGGGTCCGGGACAGGAAAATACGAGCAGTACTTC
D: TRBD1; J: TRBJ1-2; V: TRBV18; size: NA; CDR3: CASSLRQGEGYTF; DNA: TGTGCCAGCTCACTCAGACAGGGTGAGGGCTACACCTTC
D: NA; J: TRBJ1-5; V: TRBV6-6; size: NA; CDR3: CASSYSSQGDQPQHF; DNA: TGTGCCAGCAGTTACTCTTCACAGGGAGATCAGCCCCAGCATTTT
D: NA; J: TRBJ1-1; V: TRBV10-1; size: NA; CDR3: CASTPDATANTEAFF; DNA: TGCGCCAGCACCCCCGACGCGACAGCGAACACTGAAGCTTTCTTT